This T cell receptor (beta chain) came from a study of identical twins. Study results and limitations: Within cord blood, abundant beta clonotypes carried fewer insertions, but memory repertoires showed no such trend.

This clonotype was found a few times. Its antigen is unknown. There are 17 residues in the CDR3. V lost 4 bases, J lost 10 bases, and 19 bases stayed unmatched. Germline V gene lookup returns CDR1 SGHNT and CDR2 YYREEE (reference sequence). TCRdb re-derived calls from the 5' RACE reads in MiXCR, one entry per CDR3 protein. The data hold some 710,000 distinct CDR3 sequences, with 6% to 6.5% observed a single time. The sequencing input was naive T cells sorted from blood. The V call is TRBV5-4, the J call TRBJ2-1; 8 positions agree with TRBD2. The receptor's source is a man between 18 and 29 years old in good health. Here the CDR3 reads CASSPGGDLYREEEQFF. The DNA for the CDR3 is TGTGCCAGCAGCCCCGGGGGGGACCTTTACCGGGAGGAAGAGCAGTTCTTC.